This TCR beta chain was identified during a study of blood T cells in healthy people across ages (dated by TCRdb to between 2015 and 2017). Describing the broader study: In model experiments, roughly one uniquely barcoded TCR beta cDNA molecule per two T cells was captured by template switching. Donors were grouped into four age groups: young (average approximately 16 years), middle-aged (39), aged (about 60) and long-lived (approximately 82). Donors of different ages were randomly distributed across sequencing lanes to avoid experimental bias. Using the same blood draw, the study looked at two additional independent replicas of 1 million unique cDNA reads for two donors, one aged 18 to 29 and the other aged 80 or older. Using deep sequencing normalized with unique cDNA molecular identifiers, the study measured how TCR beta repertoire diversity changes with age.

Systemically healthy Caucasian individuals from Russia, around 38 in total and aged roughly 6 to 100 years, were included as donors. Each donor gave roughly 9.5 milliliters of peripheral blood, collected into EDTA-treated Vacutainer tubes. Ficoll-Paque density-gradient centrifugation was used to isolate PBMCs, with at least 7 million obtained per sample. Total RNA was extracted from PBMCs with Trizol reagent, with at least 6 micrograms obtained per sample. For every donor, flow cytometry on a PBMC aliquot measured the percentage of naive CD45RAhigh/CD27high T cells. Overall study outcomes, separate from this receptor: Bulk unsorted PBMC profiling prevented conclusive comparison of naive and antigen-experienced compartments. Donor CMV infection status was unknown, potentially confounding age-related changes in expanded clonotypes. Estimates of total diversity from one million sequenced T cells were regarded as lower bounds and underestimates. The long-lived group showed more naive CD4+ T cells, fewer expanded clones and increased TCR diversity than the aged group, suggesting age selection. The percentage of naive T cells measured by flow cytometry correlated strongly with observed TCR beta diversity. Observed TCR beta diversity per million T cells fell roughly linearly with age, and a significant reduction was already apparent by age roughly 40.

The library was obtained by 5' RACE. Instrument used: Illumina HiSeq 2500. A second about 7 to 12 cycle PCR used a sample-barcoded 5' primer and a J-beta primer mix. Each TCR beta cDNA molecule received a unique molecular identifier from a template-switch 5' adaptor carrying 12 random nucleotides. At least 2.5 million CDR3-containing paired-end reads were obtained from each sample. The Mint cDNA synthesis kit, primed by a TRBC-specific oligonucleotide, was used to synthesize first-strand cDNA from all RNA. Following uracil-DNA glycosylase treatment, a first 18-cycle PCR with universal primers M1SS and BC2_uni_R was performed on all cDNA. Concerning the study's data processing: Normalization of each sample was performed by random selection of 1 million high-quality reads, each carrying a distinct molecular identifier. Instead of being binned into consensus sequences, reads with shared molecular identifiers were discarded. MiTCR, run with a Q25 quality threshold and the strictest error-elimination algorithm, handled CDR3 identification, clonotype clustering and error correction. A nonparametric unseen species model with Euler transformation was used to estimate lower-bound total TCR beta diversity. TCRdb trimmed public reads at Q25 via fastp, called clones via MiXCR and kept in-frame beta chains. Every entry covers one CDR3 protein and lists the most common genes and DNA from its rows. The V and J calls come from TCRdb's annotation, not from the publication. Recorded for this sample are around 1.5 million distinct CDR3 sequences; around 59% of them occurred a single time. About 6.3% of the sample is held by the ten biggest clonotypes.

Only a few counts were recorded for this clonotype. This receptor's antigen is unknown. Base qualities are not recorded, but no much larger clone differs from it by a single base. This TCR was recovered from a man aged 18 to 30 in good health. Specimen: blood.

The CDR3 protein: CSARRSLNQPQHF. Read as DNA, the sequence is TGCAGTGCTAGGCGCAGCCTCAATCAGCCCCAGCATTTT. This chain joins TRBV20-1 to TRBJ1-5, with the identity of the D gene unclear. At the junction V is shortened by 3 bases and J by 3 bases, with 9 bases in between. The germline V gene encodes CDR1 DFQATT and CDR2 SNEGSKA (reference sequence). From cysteine to phenylalanine, the CDR3 is 13 amino acids long. Just the 39-base CDR3 DNA is kept, in frame starting at base 1.